One and the same sample provided the 9 T cell receptor beta chains below, sequenced in a study of blood T cell repertoires in COVID-19. Clones were read by immunoSEQ multiplex PCR, and TCRdb kept only the in-frame ones, dropping some. The data show 160,000 or so clones, with roughly 89% seen just once and approximately 10% held by the top ten. Sequenced input: peripheral blood. These receptor sequences come from a woman in her 70s with COVID-19, enrolled during active disease.

The V gene is TRBV19, the J gene TRBJ1-5; tentatively, D is TRBD1 (6 bases). Germline V gene lookup returns CDR1 LNHDA and CDR2 SQIVND (reference sequence). Trimming shortened V by 7 bases and J by 5 bases, and 12 bases separated the two germline ends. This CDR3 region has 13 residues. As DNA, the CDR3 is TGTGCCAGTAACGGGGGGCGTCATCAGCCCCAGCATTTT. Protein sequence: CASNGGRHQPQHF. The full variable domain, rest sourced from reference TRBV19 and TRBJ1-5, is DGGITQSPKYLFRKEGQNVTLSCEQNLNHDAMYWYRQDPGQGLRLIYYSQIVNDFQKGDIAEGYSVSREKKESFPLTVTSAQKNPTAFYLCASNGGRHQPQHFGDGTRLSIL.

The rearrangement links TRBV5-1 to TRBJ1-2, with 8 bases that match TRBD1. Germline CDR1 SGHRS, CDR2 YFSETQ. V lost 5 bases, J lost 7 bases, and 10 bases stayed unmatched. The CDR3 contains 14 residues. CDR3 sequence: CASRGPTGAGGYTF. As DNA, the CDR3 is TGCGCCAGCAGGGGACCGACAGGGGCGGGTGGCTACACCTTC.

The V gene is TRBV7-9, the J gene TRBJ2-7; D might be TRBD2 (5 bases). CDR3 length equals 13 residues. The V gene's germline CDR1 is SEHNR and CDR2 FQNEAQ (reference sequence). V was trimmed by 2 bases and J by 2 bases, leaving 7 bases between them. This chain's CDR3 is CASSLWGAYEQYF. The DNA for the CDR3 is TGTGCCAGCAGCTTATGGGGAGCCTACGAGCAGTACTTC.

The rearrangement joins TRBV7-8 to TRBJ1-2, with D tentatively TRBD1 (6 bases). The germline V and J ends were trimmed by 0 bases and 5 bases, with 7 bases remaining between them. Germline V gene sequence: CDR1 SGHVS, CDR2 FQNEAQ. CDR3 size: 13 residues. The DNA for the CDR3 is TGTGCCAGCAGCTTAGCTCAGGGGTATGGCTACACCTTC. It specifies CASSLAQGYGYTF.

The CDR3 loop reads CASSPGAGTSYYEQYF. The CDR3 nucleotides are TGTGCCAGCAGCCCAGGAGCGGGAACTAGTTACTACGAGCAGTACTTC. This chain connects TRBV3-1 (or the pseudogene TRBV3-2) to TRBJ2-7; 7 positions match TRBD2. The CDR3 runs to 16 residues. CDR1 LGHDT and CDR2 YNNKEL come from the germline V gene (reference sequence). V dropped 4 bases and J dropped 3; count of bases not matched to a gene: 12.

The rearrangement links TRBV7-2 to TRBJ1-1; no definite D call. Germline CDR1 SGHTA, CDR2 FQGNSA. The CDR3 runs to 13 residues. The V gene lost 6 bases and the J gene lost 0 bases, with 8 bases spanning the gap. The CDR3 nucleotides read TGTGCCAGCAGTCCTCCTTTGAACACTGAAGCTTTCTTT. As protein: CASSPPLNTEAFF.

Comment on this clone: Other DNA sequences in this sample translate to the same CDR3. The rearrangement uses TRBV5-1 and TRBJ2-7; 9 bases align to TRBD2. Trimming cost V 1 base and J 3 bases; bases outside gene matches: 5. CDR1 is SGHRS and CDR2 is YFSETQ in the germline V gene. This CDR3 spans 15 amino acids. The CDR3 DNA is TGCGCCAGCAGCTTGACAGGGACTAGCTTCTACGAGCAGTACTTC. Its protein product is CASSLTGTSFYEQYF.

This chain connects TRBV5-6 to TRBJ2-6; perhaps TRBD1 as D (5 bases). V was pared by 0 bases and J by 2 bases, with 15 bases between. The germline V gene has CDR1 SGHDT and CDR2 YYEEEE. The CDR3 covers 18 residues. CDR3 coding DNA: TGTGCCAGCAGCTTGGTACCTTCCCGCAGGGCTGGGGCCAACGTCCTGACTTTC. This codes for CASSLVPSRRAGANVLTF.

The chain uses TRBV12-3 or TRBV12-4 and TRBJ1-1; possibly TRBD1 for D (5 bases). Trimming took off 6 bases at V and 1 base at J, with 9 bases between the two ends. CDR3 length: 13 amino acids. The CDR3, as DNA: TGTGCCAGCAGCTCCGACAGGAACACTGAAGCTTTCTTT. Translation: CASSSDRNTEAFF.